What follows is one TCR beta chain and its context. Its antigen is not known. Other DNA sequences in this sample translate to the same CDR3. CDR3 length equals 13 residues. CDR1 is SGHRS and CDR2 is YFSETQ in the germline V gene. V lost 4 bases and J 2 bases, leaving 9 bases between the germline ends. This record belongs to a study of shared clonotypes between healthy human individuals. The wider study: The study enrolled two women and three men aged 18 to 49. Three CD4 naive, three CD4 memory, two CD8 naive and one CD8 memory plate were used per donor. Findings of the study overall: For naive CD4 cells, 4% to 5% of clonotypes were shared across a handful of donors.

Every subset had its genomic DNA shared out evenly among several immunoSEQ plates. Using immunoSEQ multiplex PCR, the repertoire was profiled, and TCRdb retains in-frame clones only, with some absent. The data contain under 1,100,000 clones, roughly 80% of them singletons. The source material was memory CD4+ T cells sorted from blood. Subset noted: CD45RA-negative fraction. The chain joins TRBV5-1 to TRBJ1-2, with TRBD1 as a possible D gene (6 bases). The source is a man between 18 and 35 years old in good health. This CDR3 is CASSPDRNYGYTF. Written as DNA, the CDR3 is TGCGCCAGCAGCCCCGACAGGAACTATGGCTACACCTTC. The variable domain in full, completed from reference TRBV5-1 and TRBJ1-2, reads KAGVTQTPRYLIKTRGQQVTLSCSPISGHRSVSWYQQTPGQGLQFLFEYFSETQRNKGNFPGRFSGRQFSNSRSEMNVSTLELGDSALYLCASSPDRNYGYTFGSGTRLTVV.